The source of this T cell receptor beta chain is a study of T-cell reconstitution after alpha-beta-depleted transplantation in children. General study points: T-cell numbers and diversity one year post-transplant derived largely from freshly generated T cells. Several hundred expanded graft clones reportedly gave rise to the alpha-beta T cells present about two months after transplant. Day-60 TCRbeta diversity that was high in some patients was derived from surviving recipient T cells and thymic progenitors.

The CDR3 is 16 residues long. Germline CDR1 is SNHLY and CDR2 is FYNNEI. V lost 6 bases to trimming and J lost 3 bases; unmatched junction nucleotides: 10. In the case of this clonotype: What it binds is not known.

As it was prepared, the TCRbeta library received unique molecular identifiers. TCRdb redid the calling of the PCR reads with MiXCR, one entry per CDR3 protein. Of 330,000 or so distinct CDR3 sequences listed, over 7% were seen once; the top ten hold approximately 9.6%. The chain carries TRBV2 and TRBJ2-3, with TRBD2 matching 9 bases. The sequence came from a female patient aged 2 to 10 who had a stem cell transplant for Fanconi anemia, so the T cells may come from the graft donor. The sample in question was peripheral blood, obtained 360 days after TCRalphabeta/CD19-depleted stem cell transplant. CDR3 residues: CASSRGGGRETDTQYF. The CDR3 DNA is TGTGCCAGCAGCCGGGGTGGCGGGAGGGAGACAGATACGCAGTATTTT.